This T cell receptor (beta chain) originates from a study of blood T cell repertoires in COVID-19 (dated by TCRdb to 2020 to 2022). Broadly, across the study: Samples from collaborators originated in the United States, Italy and Spain and spanned both the acute and convalescent phases of COVID-19. The prospective study material was composed of cDNA or gDNA derived from T cells, B-cell-depleted T cells, or PBMCs. The dataset comprised deeply sampled blood TCRbeta repertoires from subjects exposed to, actively infected with, or recovered from COVID-19. A freely available public database, intended as a resource for researchers studying the immune response to SARS-CoV-2, is where the repertoires were released. The samples were drawn from the first 160 participants of the ongoing ImmuneRACE study and from 950 to 1,500 subjects provided by 6 global collaborators. The sample metadata nearly always contained a de-identified subject ID, COVID-19 status, age in years and sex. Where available, HLA class I and class II types were obtained from metadata supplied by the sample provider rather than from assay-based typing. The research as a whole found: The quantity of clinical and demographic metadata differed by source and by participant and was supplied without curation.

TCRbeta CDR3 regions were amplified from genomic DNA by means of the immunoSEQ Assay, a bias-controlled multiplex PCR. As for the authors' bioinformatics: The number of nucleated cells in each sample was estimated from the amplification of reference gene primers within the assay. Sequence reads were collapsed and filtered to measure the absolute abundance of every unique TCRbeta CDR3 rearrangement. For each sample, productive Simpson clonality was calculated as the square root of Simpson's diversity index over productive rearrangements. TCRdb took over this immuneACCESS table, retaining in-frame rearrangements with V and J assigned. Such tables are incomplete; in checked studies, under half of the missing clones stem from an unresolved V gene, and the remainder is unexplained. V and J calls and clone size are those listed in that table; D and trimming were worked out from the DNA. The table for this sample lists approximately 150,000 clones; roughly four fifths of them were counted only once. Together, the top ten hold about 16% of the sample.

This clone was observed once. What this receptor recognizes is not known. The record has no base qualities; no much larger clone is one base away. Via the germline V gene (reference sequence), CDR1 is SEHNR and CDR2 FQNEAQ. The CDR3 runs 17 residues from the cysteine to the phenylalanine. Of the read, only the CDR3 DNA is kept; its 51 bases are in frame from base 1. The trim is 1 base for V and 4 bases for J, with a gap of 19 bases between the germline ends. Collaborating institutions collected whole blood in K2EDTA tubes following their own protocols. For TCRbeta analysis, collaborators shipped samples as frozen whole blood, isolated PBMCs, or DNA extracted from either of those sample types.

The receptor chain draws on TRBV7-9 and TRBJ1-1, with TRBD1 as a weak D call on 5 bases. The receptor was isolated from a human donor with acute or convalescent COVID-19. The donor label of this sample is uncertain. The sequenced material came from peripheral blood. In nucleotide form, the sequence is TGTGCCAGCAGCTTAGGGTCAGGGTCCCTCGTGAGCACTGAAGCTTTCTTT. Translated, this gives CASSLGSGSLVSTEAFF. Where the CDR3 stops, the reference TRBV7-9 and TRBJ1-1 genes take over; the full variable domain is DTGVSQNPRHKITKRGQNVTFRCDPISEHNRLYWYRQTLGQGPEFLTYFQNEAQLEKSRLLSDRFSAERPKGSFSTLEIQRTEQGDSAMYLCASSLGSGSLVSTEAFFGQGTRLTVV.